The rows below give T cell receptor beta chains drawn from one sample of a study of blood T cell repertoires in COVID-19. The protocol was immunoSEQ multiplex PCR, while the TCRdb copy is restricted to in-frame clones and leaves out a portion. The sample carries around 130,000 clones, 84% recorded once. What was sequenced was peripheral blood. The receptors shown here come from a man aged 55-75 years with acute or convalescent COVID-19. CDR3s include the opening cysteine and the closing phenylalanine or tryptophan. A D gene is named only where the DNA matches it firmly. Expanded clones are given a class, and other clones once, few, many or no size at all.

>-|13|TRBV29-1|TRBJ2-7|TRBD2
TGCAGCGTTGAAGCGGGAGGACCCTACGAGCAGTACTTC
CSVEAGGPYEQYF
>-|15|TRBV7-2|TRBJ2-7|-
TGTGCCAGCAGCTTAGCGGGAGGCGGTAAGCACGAGCAGTACTTC
CASSLAGGGKHEQYF
>-|15|TRBV27|TRBJ2-5|-
TGTGCCAGCAGTTTTAAGGGGCTTGTTTTAGAGACCCAGTACTTC
CASSFKGLVLETQYF
>-|15|TRBV6-1|TRBJ2-5|-
TGTGCCAGCAGTGAGGGGGGACCTGCCCAAGAGACCCAGTACTTC
CASSEGGPAQETQYF
>-|14|TRBV3-1/TRBV3-2|TRBJ2-3|-
TGTGCCAGCCGGGGGGCGGGAGAAGCAGATACGCAGTATTTT
CASRGAGEADTQYF
>-|14|TRBV10-2|TRBJ1-3|TRBD1
TGCGCCAGCAGTCAAACAGGGGTCGGAAACACCATATATTTT
CASSQTGVGNTIYF
>-|13|TRBV12-3/TRBV12-4|TRBJ2-5|-
TGTGCCAGCGGGCAACTAGCAGGAGAGACCCAGTACTTC
CASGQLAGETQYF
>few|16|TRBV7-2|TRBJ1-6|TRBD1
TGTGCCAGCAGCTTAAGAGGGGACAGGACGAATTCACCCCTCCACTTT
CASSLRGDRTNSPLHF
>-|16|TRBV5-1|TRBJ1-4|TRBD1
TGCGCCAGCGCCCCATCGGGACAGAACGCTAATGAAAAACTGTTTTTT
CASAPSGQNANEKLFF
>-|14|TRBV27|TRBJ1-4|-
TGTGCCAGCAGTTTACGTAGGAGAGATGAAAAACTGTTTTTT
CASSLRRRDEKLFF
>-|16|TRBV10-3|TRBJ1-2|-
TGTGCCATCAGTGAATTTCTCTGGGGCTCAGGGGATGGCTACACCTTC
CAISEFLWGSGDGYTF
>-|14|TRBV5-4|TRBJ1-2|TRBD1
TGTGCCAGCAGCCACGGACAGGGATCATTTGGCTACACCTTC
CASSHGQGSFGYTF
>-|15|TRBV7-9|TRBJ1-5|-
TGTGCCAGCAGCTTAGAGGGGGGGATAGGTCAGCCCCAGCATTTT
CASSLEGGIGQPQHF
>few|16|TRBV19|TRBJ1-2|-
TGTGCCAGTAGTATGATACGGGGGTCAGTTTCCGGTGGCTACACCTTC
CASSMIRGSVSGGYTF
>-|13|TRBV12-3/TRBV12-4|TRBJ2-1|TRBD2
TGTGCCAGCAGTTTACCTAGCGGGGATGAGCAGTTCTTC
CASSLPSGDEQFF
>-|15|TRBV7-2|TRBJ2-3|TRBD2
TGTGCCAGCAGCTCTAGCGGGCGAAGCACAGATACGCAGTATTTT
CASSSSGRSTDTQYF
>-|16|TRBV2|TRBJ1-1|TRBD1
TGTGCCAGCAGTGGGGACAGGGGGTTAGGGAACACTGAAGCTTTCTTT
CASSGDRGLGNTEAFF
>few|14|TRBV27|TRBJ2-7|TRBD1
TGTGCCAGCAGTTTTGGACAGGGTCCCTACGAGCAGTACTTC
CASSFGQGPYEQYF
>-|15|TRBV10-3|TRBJ2-1|TRBD1
TGTGCCATCAGTCAGTTGACAGGGGACTACAATGAGCAGTTCTTC
CAISQLTGDYNEQFF
>-|11|TRBV30|TRBJ2-1|-
TGTGCCGGCTTGATCTACAATGAGCAGTTCTTC
CAGLIYNEQFF
>-|16|TRBV5-4|TRBJ2-7|TRBD2
TGTGCCAGCAGCCCGGGGGGGGAATTCAGCTCCTACGAGCAGTACTTC
CASSPGGEFSSYEQYF
>-|14|TRBV10-2|TRBJ1-2|TRBD1
TGCGCCAGCAGAAGGGGGACAGACCTCTATGGCTACACCTTC
CASRRGTDLYGYTF
>-|13|TRBV10-3|TRBJ1-2|-
TGTGCCATCAGTGATAAGACAGGTTTTGGCTACACCTTC
CAISDKTGFGYTF
>-|14|TRBV9|TRBJ2-7|-
TGTGCCAGCAGCGTAAGGTCAGGGGCCTACGAGCAGTACTTC
CASSVRSGAYEQYF
>-|17|TRBV9|TRBJ1-2|TRBD1
TGTGCCAGCAGCAACAGGGACGGGACAGGGGTACTCTATGGCTACACCTTC
CASSNRDGTGVLYGYTF
>-|14|TRBV29-1|TRBJ2-7|-
TGCAGCGTTCATACAGGGAGCGTGACCTACGAGCAGTACTTC
CSVHTGSVTYEQYF
>-|13|TRBV5-1|TRBJ1-2|-
TGCGCCAGCAGCCTAGGACAGTATTATGGCTACACCTTC
CASSLGQYYGYTF
>-|14|TRBV5-1|TRBJ2-5|TRBD1
TGCGCCAGCAGCCGGGACAGGGCCCAAGAGACCCAGTACTTC
CASSRDRAQETQYF
>-|14|TRBV7-9|TRBJ2-7|-
TGTGCCAGCAGCGCCGCAGGGGATCCCTACGAGCAGTACTTC
CASSAAGDPYEQYF
>-|17|TRBV14|TRBJ2-1|-
TGTGCCAGCAGCCCCCGTCCGGACACCCTTTCCTACAATGAGCAGTTCTTC
CASSPRPDTLSYNEQFF
>-|13|TRBV6-5|TRBJ2-7|-
TGTGCCAGCAGGCGCCGGGACTTGAGGGAGCAGTACTTC
CASRRRDLREQYF
>-|13|TRBV12-3/TRBV12-4|TRBJ1-1|-
TGTGCCAGCAGCATGGGGCCGAACACTGAAGCTTTCTTT
CASSMGPNTEAFF
>-|14|TRBV15|TRBJ2-5|-
TGTGCCACCAGCAGAGGCGGGACAGAAGAGACCCAGTACTTC
CATSRGGTEETQYF
>-|17|TRBV5-4|TRBJ2-2|TRBD2
TGTGCCAGCAGCGTAGCCTTACTAGCGGCGAACACCGGGGAGCTGTTTTTT
CASSVALLAANTGELFF
>-|13|TRBV19|TRBJ2-7|TRBD1
TGTGCCAGTAGTCAGGACAGGACCTACGAGCAGTACTTC
CASSQDRTYEQYF
>once|15|TRBV5-1|TRBJ2-2|TRBD2
TGCGCCAGCAGCGGGGCGGGAGTTACCACCGGGGAGCTGTTTTTT
CASSGAGVTTGELFF
>-|14|TRBV5-1|TRBJ2-2|TRBD2
TGCGCCAGCAGCTTGCCTAGCGGAACCGGGGAGCTGTTTTTT
CASSLPSGTGELFF
>-|14|TRBV12-5|TRBJ2-2|-
TGTGCTAGTGTTGATGGCCGAAGTGGCGGGGAGCTGTTTTTT
CASVDGRSGGELFF
>few|17|TRBV24-1|TRBJ2-3|TRBD2
TGTGCCACCAGTGATCTGATTAGCGGGGGTGACACAGATACGCAGTATTTT
CATSDLISGGDTDTQYF
>-|18|TRBV10-2|TRBJ2-1|TRBD2
TGCGCCAGCAGGGTAACTTTTGAACTAGCGGGGACTAACAATGAGCAGTTCTTC
CASRVTFELAGTNNEQFF
>-|16|TRBV6-6|TRBJ2-5|TRBD2
TGTGCCAGCCGCGAGCGGGGAAGCTTTAACCAAGAGACCCAGTACTTC
CASRERGSFNQETQYF
>-|14|TRBV29-1|TRBJ2-3|TRBD2
TGCAGCGTTCTGGCTAGCGGGGGAACAGATACGCAGTATTTT
CSVLASGGTDTQYF
>few|15|TRBV6-1|TRBJ1-5|-
TGTGCCAGCAGTGAATCCGCAGGGGCTGAACAGCCCCAGCATTTT
CASSESAGAEQPQHF
>once|14|TRBV6-5|TRBJ1-5|TRBD1
TGTGCCAGCAGGGGACAGAATAGCAATCAGCCCCAGCATTTT
CASRGQNSNQPQHF
>medium-sized|13|TRBV19|TRBJ2-3|-
TGTTCGGCGGGGAGCCCTCCGTCAGATACGCAGTATTTT
CSAGSPPSDTQYF
>few|13|TRBV9|TRBJ2-1|-
TGTGCCAGCAGCGTACTAGGTGAGAATGAGCAGTTCTTC
CASSVLGENEQFF
>-|16|TRBV5-8|TRBJ1-5|TRBD1
TGTGCCAGCAGCCGACAACCGGGACAGGGCTATCAGCCCCAGCATTTT
CASSRQPGQGYQPQHF
>-|17|TRBV19|TRBJ1-4|TRBD1
TGTGCCAGTAGTCCACGGACAGGGGGCATCACTAATGAAAAACTGTTTTTT
CASSPRTGGITNEKLFF
>many|13|TRBV5-1|TRBJ1-4|TRBD1
TGCGCCAGAGGGGGCCTGCTTAATGAAAAACTGTTTTTT
CARGGLLNEKLFF
>-|13|TRBV10-3|TRBJ2-7|-
TGTGCCATCAGTGAGTCAAACAGGGTTGAGCAGTACTTC
CAISESNRVEQYF